This TCR beta chain was sequenced for a study of T-cell reconstitution after alpha-beta-depleted transplantation in children. Preparation of the TCRbeta library involved a method that used unique molecular identifiers. TCRdb used MiXCR to reprocess the PCR reads, holding one entry per CDR3 protein. This table has about 190,000 distinct CDR3 sequences, about 6.8% appearing once. V lost 7 bases and J lost 0, with 15 bases in between. This CDR3 spans 15 amino acids. Per the germline V gene, CDR1 is LNHDA and CDR2 is SQIVND (reference sequence). In this sample, this clonotype turned up many times. This clonotype was sampled from a human donor who donated a stem cell graft to a child with Wiskott-Aldrich syndrome. The rearrangement uses TRBV19 and TRBJ1-1, with D possibly being TRBD1 (6 bases). This specimen was PBMCs from the stem cell graft donor, taken from the stem cell graft. This CDR3 reads CASTQGQPLNTEAFF. CDR3 DNA: TGTGCCAGTACCCAAGGACAGCCCTTGAACACTGAAGCTTTCTTT.